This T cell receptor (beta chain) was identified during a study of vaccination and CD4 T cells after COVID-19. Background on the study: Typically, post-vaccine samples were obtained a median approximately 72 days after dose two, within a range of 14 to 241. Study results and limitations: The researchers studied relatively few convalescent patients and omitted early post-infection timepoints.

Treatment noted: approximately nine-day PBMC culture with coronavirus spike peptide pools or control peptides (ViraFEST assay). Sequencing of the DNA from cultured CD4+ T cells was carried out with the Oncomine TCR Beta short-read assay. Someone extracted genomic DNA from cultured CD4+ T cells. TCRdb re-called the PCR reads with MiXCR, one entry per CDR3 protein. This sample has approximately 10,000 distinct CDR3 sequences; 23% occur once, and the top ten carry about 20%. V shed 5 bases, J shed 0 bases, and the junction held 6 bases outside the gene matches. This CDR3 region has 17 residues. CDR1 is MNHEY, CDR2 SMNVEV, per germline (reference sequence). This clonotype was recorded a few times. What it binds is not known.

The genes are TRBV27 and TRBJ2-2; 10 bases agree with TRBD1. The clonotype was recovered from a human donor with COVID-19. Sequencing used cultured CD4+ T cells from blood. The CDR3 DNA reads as TGTGCCAGCAGTCCGACAGGGGGCTTTGCGAACACCGGGGAGCTGTTTTTT. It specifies CASSPTGGFANTGELFF.